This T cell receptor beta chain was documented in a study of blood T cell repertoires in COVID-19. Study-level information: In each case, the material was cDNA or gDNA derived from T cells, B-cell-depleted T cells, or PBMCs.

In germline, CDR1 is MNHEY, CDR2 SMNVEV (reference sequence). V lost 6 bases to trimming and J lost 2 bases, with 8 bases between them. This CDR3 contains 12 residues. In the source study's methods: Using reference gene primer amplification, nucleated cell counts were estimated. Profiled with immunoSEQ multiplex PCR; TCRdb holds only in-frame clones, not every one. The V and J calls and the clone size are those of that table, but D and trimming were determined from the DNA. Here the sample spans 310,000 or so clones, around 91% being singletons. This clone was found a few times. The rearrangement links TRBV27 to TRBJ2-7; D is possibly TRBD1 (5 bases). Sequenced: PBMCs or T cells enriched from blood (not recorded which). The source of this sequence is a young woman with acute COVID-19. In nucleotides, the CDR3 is TGTGCCAGCAGAACAGGAACCTACGAGCAGTACTTC. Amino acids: CASRTGTYEQYF.